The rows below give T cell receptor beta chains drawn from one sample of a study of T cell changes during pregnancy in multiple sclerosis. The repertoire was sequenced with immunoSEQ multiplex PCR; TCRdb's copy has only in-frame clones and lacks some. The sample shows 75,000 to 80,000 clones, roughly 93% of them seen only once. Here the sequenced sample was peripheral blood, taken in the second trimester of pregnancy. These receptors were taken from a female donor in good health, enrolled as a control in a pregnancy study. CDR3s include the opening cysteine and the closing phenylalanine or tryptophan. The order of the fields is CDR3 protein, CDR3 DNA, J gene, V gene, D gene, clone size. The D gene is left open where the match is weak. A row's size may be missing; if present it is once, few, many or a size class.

cdr3_aa: CASSPVGGVDTQYF
cdr3_nt: TGCGCCAGCAGCCCGGTTGGGGGGGTCGATACGCAGTATTTT
j_call: TRBJ2-3
v_call: TRBV5-1
d_call: TRBD2
clone_size: once

cdr3_aa: CASSEVGGTNEKLFF
cdr3_nt: TGTGCCAGCAGTGAAGTTGGGGGCACGAATGAAAAACTGTTTTTT
j_call: TRBJ1-4
v_call: TRBV6-1
d_call: .
clone_size: .

cdr3_aa: CASSLLVNEQFF
cdr3_nt: TGTGCCAGCAGCTTATTAGTCAATGAGCAGTTCTTC
j_call: TRBJ2-1
v_call: TRBV7-2
d_call: .
clone_size: .

cdr3_aa: CASSEVSGYGEKLFF
cdr3_nt: TGTGCCAGCAGTGAGGTTTCAGGGTACGGTGAAAAACTGTTTTTT
j_call: TRBJ1-4
v_call: TRBV2
d_call: .
clone_size: few

cdr3_aa: CASSQDPGGSTGELFF
cdr3_nt: TGCGCCAGCAGCCAAGATCCAGGGGGCTCCACCGGGGAGCTGTTTTTT
j_call: TRBJ2-2
v_call: TRBV4-3
d_call: TRBD1
clone_size: .

cdr3_aa: CASSLDSNQPQHF
cdr3_nt: TGTGCCAGCAGCCTAGACAGCAATCAGCCCCAGCATTTT
j_call: TRBJ1-5
v_call: TRBV7-3
d_call: .
clone_size: .

cdr3_aa: CASSGGQHDTFSGANVLTF
cdr3_nt: TGTGCCAGCAGCGGAGGACAGCACGATACTTTCTCTGGGGCCAACGTCCTGACTTTC
j_call: TRBJ2-6
v_call: TRBV5-4
d_call: .
clone_size: .

cdr3_aa: CASSQGWRVPYGYTF
cdr3_nt: TGCGCCAGCAGCCAAGGGTGGAGGGTTCCGTATGGCTACACCTTC
j_call: TRBJ1-2
v_call: TRBV4-3
d_call: .
clone_size: once

cdr3_aa: CASRELAGGPYEQYF
cdr3_nt: TGTGCCAGCAGAGAATTAGCGGGGGGCCCCTACGAGCAGTACTTC
j_call: TRBJ2-7
v_call: TRBV6-5
d_call: TRBD2
clone_size: .

cdr3_aa: CASSLGSASASTDTQYF
cdr3_nt: TGTGCCAGCAGCTTAGGGTCCGCTAGCGCGAGCACAGATACGCAGTATTTT
j_call: TRBJ2-3
v_call: TRBV11-3
d_call: .
clone_size: .

cdr3_aa: CASTLGGALQPQHF
cdr3_nt: TGTGCCAGCACCCTGGGGGGGGCTTTGCAGCCCCAGCATTTT
j_call: TRBJ1-5
v_call: TRBV5-6
d_call: .
clone_size: .

cdr3_aa: CASSYGTGLNSPLHF
cdr3_nt: TGTGCCAGCAGCTATGGGACAGGGCTGAATTCACCCCTCCACTTT
j_call: TRBJ1-6
v_call: TRBV7-3
d_call: TRBD1
clone_size: .

cdr3_aa: CASGSANRGLGYTF
cdr3_nt: TGTGCCAGCGGCTCAGCCAACAGGGGGCTCGGCTACACCTTC
j_call: TRBJ1-2
v_call: TRBV6-5
d_call: TRBD1
clone_size: .

cdr3_aa: CASRSGGLSGNTIYF
cdr3_nt: TGTGCCAGCAGATCAGGGGGCCTCTCTGGAAACACCATATATTTT
j_call: TRBJ1-3
v_call: TRBV6-5
d_call: TRBD1
clone_size: .

cdr3_aa: CASSSTGGSNTGELFF
cdr3_nt: TGTGCCAGCAGCTCTACAGGGGGCTCTAACACCGGGGAGCTGTTTTTT
j_call: TRBJ2-2
v_call: TRBV5-4
d_call: TRBD1
clone_size: .

cdr3_aa: CASSYSLDRGNEQFF
cdr3_nt: TGTGCCAGCAGTTACTCCCTTGACAGGGGCAATGAGCAGTTCTTC
j_call: TRBJ2-1
v_call: TRBV6-5
d_call: TRBD1
clone_size: once

cdr3_aa: CASSRDRTGEKLFF
cdr3_nt: TGTGCCAGCAGCCGGGACAGGACCGGGGAAAAACTGTTTTTT
j_call: TRBJ1-4
v_call: TRBV7-2
d_call: TRBD1
clone_size: once

cdr3_aa: CASRLQGIGYNSPLHF
cdr3_nt: TGTGCCAGCAGACTACAGGGGATCGGCTATAATTCACCCCTCCACTTT
j_call: TRBJ1-6
v_call: TRBV2
d_call: TRBD1
clone_size: .

cdr3_aa: CASSGKGQVTEAFF
cdr3_nt: TGTGCCAGCAGTGGGAAAGGACAGGTCACTGAAGCTTTCTTT
j_call: TRBJ1-1
v_call: TRBV27
d_call: TRBD1
clone_size: .

cdr3_aa: CASSQTGQGNYGYTF
cdr3_nt: TGCGCCAGCAGCCAGACGGGACAGGGGAACTATGGCTACACCTTC
j_call: TRBJ1-2
v_call: TRBV4-3
d_call: TRBD1
clone_size: .

cdr3_aa: CASAGSDRAPYEQYF
cdr3_nt: TGCGCCAGCGCTGGTAGCGATAGGGCCCCCTACGAGCAGTACTTC
j_call: TRBJ2-7
v_call: TRBV4-1
d_call: .
clone_size: .

cdr3_aa: CASSEALRAGDNEQFF
cdr3_nt: TGTGCCAGCAGTGAAGCGCTGAGGGCCGGTGACAATGAGCAGTTCTTC
j_call: TRBJ2-1
v_call: TRBV2
d_call: .
clone_size: .

cdr3_aa: CAGGRGMNTEAFF
cdr3_nt: TGTGCCGGGGGGAGGGGGATGAACACTGAAGCTTTCTTT
j_call: TRBJ1-1
v_call: TRBV6-1
d_call: .
clone_size: .

cdr3_aa: CASSLGNSGGAVETQYF
cdr3_nt: TGCGCCAGCAGCTTGGGGAATAGCGGGGGGGCCGTAGAGACCCAGTACTTC
j_call: TRBJ2-5
v_call: TRBV5-1
d_call: TRBD2
clone_size: .

cdr3_aa: CASSDDIPPANIQYF
cdr3_nt: TGTGCCAGCAGCGATGACATACCCCCGGCAAACATTCAGTACTTC
j_call: TRBJ2-4
v_call: TRBV9
d_call: .
clone_size: .

cdr3_aa: CASSVASHRNYGYTF
cdr3_nt: TGTGCCAGCAGCGTCGCTTCGCACCGGAACTATGGCTACACCTTC
j_call: TRBJ1-2
v_call: TRBV9
d_call: .
clone_size: .

cdr3_aa: CASSLEPSGGQAGELFF
cdr3_nt: TGTGCCAGCAGCTTAGAGCCTAGCGGGGGCCAGGCCGGGGAGCTGTTTTTT
j_call: TRBJ2-2
v_call: TRBV7-3
d_call: TRBD2
clone_size: .

cdr3_aa: CASSDEGTGNQPQHF
cdr3_nt: TGTGCCAGCAGTGACGAGGGGACAGGCAATCAGCCCCAGCATTTT
j_call: TRBJ1-5
v_call: TRBV2
d_call: TRBD1
clone_size: .

cdr3_aa: CAISPGRSQETQYF
cdr3_nt: TGTGCCATCAGTCCCGGGAGGTCTCAAGAGACCCAGTACTTC
j_call: TRBJ2-5
v_call: TRBV10-3
d_call: TRBD2
clone_size: .

cdr3_aa: CASGLESATEAFF
cdr3_nt: TGTGCTAGTGGTTTGGAGAGTGCCACTGAAGCTTTCTTT
j_call: TRBJ1-1
v_call: TRBV12-5
d_call: .
clone_size: .

cdr3_aa: CAWSELGNYGYTF
cdr3_nt: TGTGCCTGGAGCGAACTAGGGAACTATGGCTACACCTTC
j_call: TRBJ1-2
v_call: TRBV30
d_call: .
clone_size: .